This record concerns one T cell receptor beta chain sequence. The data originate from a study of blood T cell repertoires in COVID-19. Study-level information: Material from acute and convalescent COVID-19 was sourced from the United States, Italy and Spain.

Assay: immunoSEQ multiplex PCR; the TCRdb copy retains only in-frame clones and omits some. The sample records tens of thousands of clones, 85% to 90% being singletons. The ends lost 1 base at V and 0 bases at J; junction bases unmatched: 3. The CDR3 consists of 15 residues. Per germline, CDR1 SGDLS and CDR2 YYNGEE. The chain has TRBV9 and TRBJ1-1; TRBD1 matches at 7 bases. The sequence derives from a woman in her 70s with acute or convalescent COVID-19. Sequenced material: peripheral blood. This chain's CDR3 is CASSVQGQMNTEAFF. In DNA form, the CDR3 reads TGTGCCAGCAGCGTACAGGGACAGATGAACACTGAAGCTTTCTTT.